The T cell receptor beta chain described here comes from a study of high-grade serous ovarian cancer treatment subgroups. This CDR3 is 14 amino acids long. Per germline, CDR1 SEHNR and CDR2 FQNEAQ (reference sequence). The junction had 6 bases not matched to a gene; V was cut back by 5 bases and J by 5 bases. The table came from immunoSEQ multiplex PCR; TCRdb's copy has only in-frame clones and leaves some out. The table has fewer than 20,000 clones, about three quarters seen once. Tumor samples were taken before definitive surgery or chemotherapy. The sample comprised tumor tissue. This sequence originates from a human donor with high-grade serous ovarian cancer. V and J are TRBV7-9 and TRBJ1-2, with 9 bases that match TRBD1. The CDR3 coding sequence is TGTGCCAGCAGCGGTGGGACAGGGTCATATGGCTACACCTTC. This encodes CASSGGTGSYGYTF. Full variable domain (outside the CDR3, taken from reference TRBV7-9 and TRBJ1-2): DTGVSQNPRHKITKRGQNVTFRCDPISEHNRLYWYRQTLGQGPEFLTYFQNEAQLEKSRLLSDRFSAERPKGSFSTLEIQRTEQGDSAMYLCASSGGTGSYGYTFGSGTRLTVV.